This TCR beta chain comes out of a study of long-term antiretroviral therapy in people with HIV. This clone qualifies as medium-sized. Runs used v3.0 of the immunoSEQ assay and were done at survey level. TCRdb's table, derived via immunoSEQ multiplex PCR, lists solely in-frame clones and lacks some. The data contain 15,000 to 20,000 clones, around 74% of them seen just once; the ten biggest clones take up under 7.5%. The CDR3 covers 15 residues. Germline values: CDR1 ENHRY, CDR2 SYGVKD. V lost 4 bases to trimming and J lost 4 bases, with 14 bases between them. This sequence joins TRBV10-3 and TRBJ2-1; weak D call: TRBD2 (5 bases). The receptor's source is a man younger than 35 with HIV. Material: unsorted PBMCs, obtained at the start of antiretroviral therapy, before treatment. The CDR3 nucleotides read TGTGCCATCAGTGCAGCGGATCAGCCGTACAATGAGCAGTTCTTC. Translating it yields CAISAADQPYNEQFF.